This entry lists 30 T cell receptor beta chains sequenced from one sample in a study of read filtering for tumor transcriptome and immune sequencing. The library was built from around 0.4 ug RNA with molecular barcoded adaptors for alpha/delta and beta/gamma chains. TCRdb re-derived calls from the reads in MiXCR, one entry per CDR3 protein. The profile shows roughly 67,000 distinct CDR3 sequences, approximately 18% of them singletons. Sequenced: a population of CD138-negative cells sorted from bone marrow. The receptors were gathered from a donor at least 40 years old with multiple myeloma.

The chain combines TRBV2 with TRBJ2-1, with no clear D. The germline V gene encodes CDR1 SNHLY and CDR2 FYNNEI. The CDR3 extends over 14 amino acids. Trimming shortened V by 6 bases and J by 9 bases, and 18 bases separated the two germline ends. CDR3 bases: TGTGCCAGCAGCGAAATGGTAGCTGGCAGTGAGCAGTTCTTC. Translated: CASSEMVAGSEQFF. The full variable domain, completed using reference TRBV2 and TRBJ2-1, is EPEVTQTPSHQVTQMGQEVILRCVPISNHLYFYWYRQILGQKVEFLVSFYNNEISEKSEIFDDQFSVERPDGSNFTLKIRSTKLEDSAMYFCASSEMVAGSEQFFGPGTRLTVL.

In this sample, this clonotype turned up many times. The V gene is TRBV2, the J gene TRBJ2-5; D is unresolved. The CDR3 has 14 amino acids. Per germline, CDR1 SNHLY and CDR2 FYNNEI. V was pared by 3 bases and J by 2 bases, with 10 bases between. Written as DNA, the CDR3 is TGTGCCAGCAGTGAGAGTGATGGGCAAGAGACCCAGTACTTC. Translating it yields CASSESDGQETQYF.

In this sample, this clonotype turned up a few times. V gene TRBV13 combines with J gene TRBJ2-5, with 8 bases aligning to TRBD1. The V segment lost 3 bases and the J segment 1 base; nucleotides outside the gene matches: 16. Germline V CDR1 and CDR2: PRHDT, FYEKMQ (reference sequence). The CDR3 sequence is 19 residues long. The CDR3 DNA sequence: TGTGCCAGCAGCTTCCCCATCAGGACAGGGCAGGGGATCCAAGAGACCCAGTACTTC. The encoded protein is CASSFPIRTGQGIQETQYF.

On this clonotype: This may stem from a read error, because a much larger clone lies one nucleotide away. V usage is TRBV7-3 and J usage is TRBJ2-2; maybe TRBD2 (6 bases). The CDR3 covers 12 residues. Germline CDR1 SGHTA, CDR2 FQGTGA. Here the CDR3 reads CASSPQGGELLF. For the CDR3, the DNA is TGTGCCAGCAGCCCCCAAGGAGGGGAGCTGCTTTTT.

Turning to this clonotype: This sequence may be a read error, since a much larger clone differs from it by one base. The conserved phenylalanine or tryptophan normally closing the CDR3 is absent here, so this likely arose from a read error. This chain connects TRBV6-5 to TRBJ2-5; D is ambiguous. Trimming left V 3 bases short and J 2 bases short, with 13 bases between. Germline-derived CDR1 and CDR2 are MNHEY and SVGAGI. This CDR3 spans 15 amino acids. The CDR3 sequence is CASSYSIGQQETQYL. The DNA of the CDR3 is TGTGCCAGCAGTTATTCGATCGGGCAGCAAGAGACCCAGTACCTC.

In its sample, this clonotype was seen many times. CDR3 region: CASSEAGRLSYGYTF. The DNA of the CDR3 is TGTGCCAGCAGTGAAGCCGGACGGCTCTCCTATGGCTACACCTTC. The genes are TRBV6-1 and TRBJ1-2, with D uncertain. V was shortened by 0 bases and J by 4 bases, with 12 bases between the two germline ends. The CDR3 is 15 amino acids. Per the germline V gene, CDR1 is MNHNS and CDR2 is SASEGT.

This clonotype was recorded many times. The chain is built from TRBV7-2 and TRBJ2-6; maybe TRBD2 (6 bases). V was shortened by 4 bases and J by 0 bases, with 19 bases between the two germline ends. In germline, CDR1 is SGHTA, CDR2 FQGNSA. This CDR3 has 19 residues. The CDR3, as DNA: TGTGCCAGCAGCTATCCTTTAGAGTTGGACTACTCTGGGGCCAACGTCCTGACTTTC. Protein: CASSYPLELDYSGANVLTF. Based on the CDR3 plus reference TRBV7-2 and TRBJ2-6, the full variable domain is GAGVSQSPSNKVTEKGKDVELRCDPISGHTALYWYRQSLGQGLEFLIYFQGNSAPDKSGLPSDRFSAERTGGSVSTLTIQRTQQEDSAVYLCASSYPLELDYSGANVLTFGAGSRLTVL.

On this clonotype itself: This may be a read error, as it is one base from a much larger clone. This rearrangement joins TRBV11-2 to TRBJ2-5; TRBD2 aligns across 14 bases. With V trimmed by 5 bases and J by 5 bases, 16 bases remained unmatched. The germline V gene has CDR1 SGHAT and CDR2 FQNNGV. The CDR3 has 19 amino acids. CDR3 region: CASSLRPGLAGVSRETQYF. CDR3 sequence (DNA): TGTGCCAGCAGCCTGCGACCGGGACTAGCGGGGGTCTCGCGGGAGACCCAGTACTTC.

This clonotype occurred many times. This chain joins TRBV7-2 and TRBJ2-3; D uncertain. Germline CDR1 SGHTA, CDR2 FQGNSA. The V end lost 5 bases, the J end lost 0 bases, and 12 bases lay between the germline ends. The CDR3 sequence is 15 residues long. CDR3 region: CASSDPRPSTDTQYF. CDR3 sequence (DNA): TGTGCCAGCAGCGATCCTAGACCTAGCACAGATACGCAGTATTTT.

This clonotype was detected a few times. Just one base apart from a much larger clone, this may be a read error. The chain joins TRBV23-1 to TRBJ2-7; tentatively, D is TRBD1 (6 bases). TRBV23-1 is noted as an ORF with a role that remains uncertain. V lost 2 bases and J 3 bases, leaving 11 bases between the germline ends. The CDR3 extends over 14 amino acids. Written as DNA, the CDR3 is TGCGCCAGCAGTCAAAAGGACAGAATCTACGAGCAGTACTTC. Translation gives CASSQKDRIYEQYF.

Comment on this clonotype: A read error may account for a junction end that differs from germline. The chain uses TRBV6-1 and TRBJ2-2; TRBD2 matches 11 bases. Germline V gene lookup returns CDR1 MNHNS and CDR2 SASEGT. This CDR3 is 18 amino acids long. CDR3 nucleotide sequence: TGTGCCTGCAGTGAATTCTTTAGCGGGAGGGCCATCACCGGGGAGCTGTTTTTT. Its translation is CACSEFFSGRAITGELFF.

This clonotype was observed many times. The CDR3 loop is CASPAGGEEETQYF. CDR3 coding DNA: TGTGCCAGCCCCGCCGGGGGGGAGGAAGAGACCCAGTACTTC. This chain uses TRBV7-9 with TRBJ2-5, with 8 bases that match TRBD2. Losses at the gene ends were 8 bases for V and 3 bases for J; bases not matched to a gene: 8. Germline V gene sequence: CDR1 SEHNR, CDR2 FQNEAQ (reference sequence). The CDR3 is 14 residues long.

With regard to this clonotype: With a much larger clone just one base away, this may be a read error. V and J are TRBV5-1 and TRBJ2-2; D remains ambiguous. Germline V gene lookup returns CDR1 SGHRS and CDR2 YFSETQ. The V end lost 2 bases, the J end lost 5 bases, and 7 bases lay between the germline ends. The CDR3 is 13 residues long. The CDR3 region has the DNA TGCGCCAGCAGCTTCTGTGATACCGGGGAGCTGTTTTTT. Encoded protein: CASSFCDTGELFF.

In this sample, this clonotype turned up many times. This sequence joins TRBV20-1 and TRBJ2-5, with 12 bases lining up with TRBD2. V shed 2 bases, J shed 0 bases, and the junction held 4 bases outside the gene matches. The CDR3 is 16 amino acids. Germline V gene sequence: CDR1 DFQATT, CDR2 SNEGSKA (reference sequence). CDR3 nucleotide sequence: TGCAGTGCTAGACACGGACTAGCGGGGAACCAAGAGACCCAGTACTTC. This codes for CSARHGLAGNQETQYF.

The V and J genes are TRBV20-1 and TRBJ2-2, with TRBD2 as a possible D gene (7 bases). The CDR3 loop spans 15 amino acids. Germline assignment: CDR1 DFQATT and CDR2 SNEGSKA (reference sequence). Trimming took off 6 bases at V and 0 bases at J, with 14 bases between the two ends. CDR3 region: CSAPTGGPNTGELFF. DNA for the CDR3: TGCAGTGCCCCGACCGGGGGGCCGAACACCGGGGAGCTGTTTTTT.

This clonotype was seen at least ten times. The genes are TRBV20-1 and TRBJ1-4; D remains ambiguous. CDR3 length equals 17 residues. Trimming took 8 bases from V and 13 from J, leaving 35 bases between them. Germline CDR1 is DFQATT and CDR2 is SNEGSKA (reference sequence). CDR3: CSTYPPLGSTAWGRLFF. The CDR3 DNA reads TGCAGTACTTACCCCCCCCTCGGCAGTACAGCTTGGGGAAGACTGTTTTTT.

This clonotype was seen ten or more times. The chain joins TRBV20-1 to TRBJ1-1; TRBD1 matches at 7 bases. V trimming: 5 bases; J trimming: 5 bases; junction bases outside the gene matches: 11. This CDR3 region has 14 residues. The V gene's germline CDR1 is DFQATT and CDR2 SNEGSKA (reference sequence). CDR3 coding DNA: TGCAGTGCTCTACAAACAGGGGCGAGGACTGAAGCTTTCTTT. Protein sequence: CSALQTGARTEAFF.

This clonotype was detected many times. The V and J genes are TRBV4-1 and TRBJ2-1; 7 nucleotides line up with TRBD2. Germline V gene sequence: CDR1 MGHRA, CDR2 YSYEKL. Germline trimming cut 1 base from V and 7 bases from J; bases unmatched to any gene: 7. The CDR3 loop spans 15 amino acids. The CDR3 loop reads CASSQASGMLNEQFF. Written as DNA, the CDR3 is TGCGCCAGCAGCCAAGCGAGCGGGATGTTGAATGAGCAGTTCTTC.

The table lists this clonotype with many counts. The chain employs TRBV19 and TRBJ2-7; D is possibly TRBD2 (6 bases). Germline V CDR1 and CDR2: LNHDA, SQIVND (reference sequence). V was pared by 3 bases and J by 0 bases, with 9 bases between. CDR3 length: 14 amino acids. The CDR3 here is CASSISGPSYEQYF. DNA of the CDR3: TGTGCCAGTAGTATCAGCGGGCCCTCCTACGAGCAGTACTTC. Full variable domain (rest looked up from reference TRBV19 and TRBJ2-7): DGGITQSPKYLFRKEGQNVTLSCEQNLNHDAMYWYRQDPGQGLRLIYYSQIVNDFQKGDIAEGYSVSREKKESFPLTVTSAQKNPTAFYLCASSISGPSYEQYFGPGTRLTVT.

Ten or more counts support this clonotype. This chain uses TRBV20-1 with TRBJ2-3; D is unclear. CDR1 and CDR2 (germline): DFQATT, SNEGSKA (reference sequence). The V end was cut by 1 base, the J end by 6 bases, with 14 bases between. The CDR3 has 14 amino acids. CDR3 in DNA: TGCAGTGCTAGAGGCCGAGGACCATTTGATACGCAGTATTTT. Amino acid sequence: CSARGRGPFDTQYF.

This clonotype was detected many times. The chain recombines TRBV20-1 with TRBJ2-1; D uncertain. The CDR3 has 13 residues. V was trimmed by 7 bases and J by 0 bases, leaving 10 bases between them. Germline CDR1 reads DFQATT; CDR2 reads SNEGSKA (reference sequence). The CDR3 nucleotides are TGCAGTGTTCAGACGGACTCCTACAATGAGCAGTTCTTC. It translates to CSVQTDSYNEQFF.

A note on this clonotype: One end of the junction fails to match germline, which may point to a read error. The gene calls are TRBV9 and TRBJ2-2; D tentatively reads TRBD1 or TRBD2 (5 bases each). CDR3 length equals 15 residues. Germline-derived CDR1 and CDR2 are SGDLS and YYNGEE. The CDR3 reads CASSGSGYSTRELLF. CDR3 DNA: TGTGCCAGCAGCGGGTCCGGGTATAGCACCAGGGAGCTGCTTTTT. Full variable domain (remainder filled in from reference TRBV9 and TRBJ2-2): DSGVTQTPKHLITATGQRVTLRCSPRSGDLSVYWYQQSLDQGLQFLIQYYNGEERAKGNILERFSAQQFPDLHSELNLSSLELGDSALYFCASSGSGYSTRELLFGEGSRLTVL.

In this sample, this clonotype turned up a few times. CDR3 protein: CSAKRRDGQLYEQYF. DNA of the CDR3: TGCAGTGCCAAGCGACGCGACGGTCAACTCTACGAGCAGTACTTC. The chain uses TRBV20-1 and TRBJ2-7; D unresolved. Germline lookup yields CDR1 DFQATT and CDR2 SNEGSKA (reference sequence). Trimming pared 6 bases from V and 3 bases from J, leaving 21 bases between. There are 15 residues in the CDR3.

This clonotype was seen at least ten times. V and J are TRBV20-1 and TRBJ2-7; 11 bases map to TRBD1. Germline trimming cut 5 bases from V and 0 bases from J; bases unmatched to any gene: 6. Germline V lookup: CDR1 DFQATT, CDR2 SNEGSKA (reference sequence). The CDR3 has 15 amino acids. The CDR3 region is CSAAFGTGGSYEQYF. The CDR3 nucleotides are TGCAGTGCTGCCTTTGGGACAGGGGGCTCCTACGAGCAGTACTTC.

This clonotype was seen at least ten times. A junction boundary mismatches the germline segment, possibly from a read error. The chain uses TRBV7-7 and TRBJ2-3; maybe TRBD1 (6 bases). The CDR3 covers 14 residues. In germline, CDR1 is SSHAT, CDR2 FNYEAQ (reference sequence). This chain's CDR3 is CASSLNRGTDTQYF. The CDR3 DNA reads TGTGCTAGCAGCTTGAACAGGGGCACAGATACGCAGTATTTT.

There are many counts of this clonotype. One junction end disagrees with the germline gene, perhaps due to a read error. The J gene is TRBJ2-2, the V gene TRBV5-6, with TRBD2 identical over 11 bases. Germline V gene sequence: CDR1 SGHDT, CDR2 YYEEEE. CDR3 length: 18 amino acids. The DNA of the CDR3 is TGTGCCAGCAGCTTACTAGCGGGGGACCTAGCGAACACCCGGGAGCTGTTTTTT. As protein: CASSLLAGDLANTRELFF.

This clonotype was seen ten or more times. This rearrangement joins TRBV5-1 to TRBJ1-4; no firm D call. V was trimmed by 0 bases and J by 5 bases, leaving 11 bases between them. The CDR3 totals 15 residues. CDR1 SGHRS and CDR2 YFSETQ come from the germline V gene. Here the CDR3 DNA reads TGCGCCAGCAGCTTGGACGGGCTGCGGAATGAAAAACTGTTTTTT. It codes for CASSLDGLRNEKLFF. Complete variable domain (other parts from reference TRBV5-1 and TRBJ1-4): KAGVTQTPRYLIKTRGQQVTLSCSPISGHRSVSWYQQTPGQGLQFLFEYFSETQRNKGNFPGRFSGRQFSNSRSEMNVSTLELGDSALYLCASSLDGLRNEKLFFGSGTQLSVL.

This clonotype was picked up many times. The CDR3 nucleotides read TGTGCCAGCAGCCCGGGTGGGGGGGCTTCCACAGATACGCAGTATTTT. Translation gives CASSPGGGASTDTQYF. The chain has TRBV5-6 and TRBJ2-3, with D perhaps matching TRBD2 (7 bases). The CDR3 contains 16 residues. Trimming shortened V by 4 bases and J by 2 bases, and 17 bases separated the two germline ends. Per the germline V gene, CDR1 is SGHDT and CDR2 is YYEEEE.

Remarks on this clonotype: This may arise from a read error, as a much more abundant clone is one base away. V and J are TRBV29-1 and TRBJ1-4; D not certain. The CDR3 length is 11 residues. Germline-derived CDR1 and CDR2 are SQVTM and ANQGSEA. Trimming took 6 bases from V and 8 from J, leaving 10 bases between them. The CDR3 bases are TGCAGCGTACCAAAAACGGAAAAACTGTTTTTT. As protein: CSVPKTEKLFF. The variable domain in full, with the rest retrieved from reference TRBV29-1 and TRBJ1-4, is SAVISQKPSRDICQRGTSLTIQCQVDSQVTMMFWYRQQPGQSLTLIATANQGSEATYESGFVIDKFPISRPNLTFSTLTVSNMSPEDSSIYLCSVPKTEKLFFGSGTQLSVL.

In its sample, this clonotype was seen many times. The V gene is TRBV5-5, the J gene TRBJ1-2; no definite D call. Germline CDR1 reads SGHKS; CDR2 reads YYEKEE (reference sequence). This CDR3 has 16 amino acids. V lost 4 bases and J lost 1, with 17 bases in between. CDR3 region: CASSPAIRTYNYGYTF. The CDR3 DNA sequence: TGTGCCAGCAGCCCCGCTATAAGGACCTATAACTATGGCTACACCTTC.